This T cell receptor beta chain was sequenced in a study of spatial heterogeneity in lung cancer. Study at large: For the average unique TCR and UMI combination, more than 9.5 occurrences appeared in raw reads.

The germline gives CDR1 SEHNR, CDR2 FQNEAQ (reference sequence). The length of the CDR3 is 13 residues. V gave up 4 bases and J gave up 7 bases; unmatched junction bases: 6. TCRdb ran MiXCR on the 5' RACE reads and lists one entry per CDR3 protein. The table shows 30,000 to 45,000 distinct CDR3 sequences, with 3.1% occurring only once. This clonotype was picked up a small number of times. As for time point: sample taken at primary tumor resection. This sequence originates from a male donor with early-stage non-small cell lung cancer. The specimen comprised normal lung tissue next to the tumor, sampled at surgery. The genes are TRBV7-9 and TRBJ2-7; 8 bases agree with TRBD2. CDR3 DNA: TGTGCCAGCAGCTCTCGGACTAGCTGGGAGCAGTACTTC. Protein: CASSSRTSWEQYF.